Below are 16 T cell receptor beta chains sequenced from a single sample in a study of vaccination and CD4 T cells after COVID-19. With the Oncomine TCR Beta short-read assay, DNA from cultured CD4+ T cells was sequenced. TCRdb recomputed calls from the PCR reads with MiXCR, one row per CDR3 protein. The top ten hold around 4.4% of the sample, which has over 15,000 distinct CDR3 sequences, 73% seen once. Treatment noted: approximately 11-day PBMC culture with coronavirus spike peptide pools or control peptides (ViraFEST assay). These TCRs are of unknown antigen specificity. The sample consisted of CD4+ T cells from blood, cultured in vitro. Receptor source: a human donor who had recovered from COVID-19.

The CDR3 DNA reads as TGTGCCAGCAGCCCCTCCCTACTATCGGGAGGGAACAATGAGCAGTTCTTC. The encoded protein is CASSPSLLSGGNNEQFF. The chain joins TRBV6-1 to TRBJ2-1; 8 bases line up with TRBD2. Germline-derived CDR1 and CDR2 are MNHNS and SASEGT. CDR3 length: 17 residues. The junction had 15 bases not matched to a gene; V was cut back by 6 bases and J by 5 bases.

The rearrangement links TRBV5-6 to TRBJ1-2, with 8 bases fitting TRBD1. Germline loops: CDR1 SGHDT, CDR2 YYEEEE. The CDR3 sequence is 16 residues long. The V and J ends lost 0 bases and 5 bases, in that order; junction bases with no gene match: 9. The CDR3 spells CASSLVSRGRFYGYTF. The DNA of the CDR3 is TGTGCCAGCAGCTTGGTGTCCAGGGGGCGCTTTTATGGCTACACCTTC.

Remarks on this clonotype: One end of the junction varies from germline; a read error may be responsible. The CDR3 bases are TGCAGTGCGAACAGGGGGAGGTTT. Residues: CSANRGRF. The chain couples TRBV20-1 to TRBJ1-1; TRBD1 agrees at 8 bases. This CDR3 has 8 residues. Germline CDR1 and CDR2: DFQATT and SNEGSKA (reference sequence).

The chain joins TRBV7-2 to TRBJ2-3; perhaps TRBD1 as D (6 bases). The V and J ends lost 3 bases and 5 bases respectively, with 15 bases between them. The CDR3 runs 15 residues. Per the germline V gene, CDR1 is SGHTA and CDR2 is FQGNSA. The CDR3 coding sequence is TGTGCCAGCAGCTTCTACTTGCAGGGGAAAGATACGCAGTATTTT. This translates into CASSFYLQGKDTQYF.

This clonotype was seen only a few times. The rearrangement uses TRBV28 and TRBJ2-2; 9 nucleotides match TRBD1. The germline CDR1 and CDR2 sequences are MDHEN and SYDVKM. Trimming removed 2 bases from V and 9 bases from J; junction bases left unmatched: 7. The CDR3 has 15 amino acids. In nucleotides, the CDR3 is TGTGCCAGCAGTTTAGGGGGACAGGGAACCAGGGAGCTGTTTTTT. It yields the protein CASSLGGQGTRELFF.

The chain is built from TRBV7-9 and TRBJ1-5; D unclear. The germline V gene encodes CDR1 SEHNR and CDR2 FQNEAQ (reference sequence). The germline V and J ends were trimmed by 6 bases and 4 bases, with 13 bases remaining between them. This CDR3 comprises 14 residues. CDR3 loop: CASSLGNLNQPQHF. CDR3 DNA: TGTGCCAGCAGTCTAGGGAACCTTAATCAGCCCCAGCATTTT.

This clonotype is medium-sized. The CDR3 sequence is CATSELDSTEAFF. The CDR3 DNA reads TGTGCCACCAGTGAGCTCGACAGCACTGAAGCTTTCTTT. The chain recombines TRBV24-1 with TRBJ1-1, with D perhaps TRBD1 (5 bases). The V end was cut by 4 bases, the J end by 4 bases, with 9 bases between. The CDR3 covers 13 residues. Germline V gene sequence: CDR1 KGHDR, CDR2 SFDVKD.

This chain uses TRBV7-9 with TRBJ1-2; tentatively, D is TRBD1 (5 bases). The CDR3 has 16 amino acids. Germline V gives CDR1 SEHNR, CDR2 FQNEAQ (reference sequence). The V gene lost 5 bases and the J gene lost 0 bases, with 16 bases spanning the gap. The DNA for the CDR3 is TGTGCCAGCAGCCCTCCCCCGACAGCGACTAACTATGGCTACACCTTC. It encodes CASSPPPTATNYGYTF.

In its sample, this clonotype was seen once. The rearrangement joins TRBV20-1 to TRBJ2-7; 11 nucleotides align to TRBD2. Germline loops: CDR1 DFQATT, CDR2 SNEGSKA (reference sequence). J lost 1 base, V lost 3 bases, and 2 bases had no gene match. There are 14 residues in the CDR3. The CDR3 nucleotides read TGCAGTGCTAGGGGACTAGCGGTATCCTACGAGCAGTACTTC. It translates to CSARGLAVSYEQYF.

This chain uses TRBV6-5 with TRBJ1-2; maybe TRBD1 (6 bases). The germline gives CDR1 MNHEY, CDR2 SVGAGI. V was trimmed by 4 bases and J by 4 bases, leaving 16 bases between them. This CDR3 region has 15 residues. CDR3 loop: CASSSWQGRAYGYTF. CDR3 in DNA: TGTGCCAGCAGTTCCTGGCAGGGGAGGGCCTATGGCTACACCTTC.

V and J are TRBV20-1 and TRBJ2-6; D is undetermined. The CDR3 sequence is 15 residues long. Trimming took 3 bases from V and 4 from J, leaving 13 bases between them. Per germline, CDR1 DFQATT and CDR2 SNEGSKA (reference sequence). In DNA, the CDR3 is TGCAGTGCTAGCTCCCCCGGCCCCGGGGCCAACGTCCTGACTTTC. Its protein product is CSASSPGPGANVLTF.

The rearrangement joins TRBV6-2 or TRBV6-3 to TRBJ1-2, with a weak D call TRBD1 (6 bases). Germline V gives CDR1 MNHEY, CDR2 SVGEGT. V was cut by 4 bases and J by 3 bases, with 15 bases left in between. This CDR3 contains 15 residues. CDR3 amino acids: CASSFLWGQDYGYTF. CDR3 bases: TGTGCCAGCAGTTTTCTTTGGGGGCAGGACTATGGCTACACCTTC.

V gene TRBV19 combines with J gene TRBJ2-5; 12 bases map to TRBD1. This CDR3 is 18 amino acids long. Losses at the gene ends were 1 base for V and 5 bases for J; bases not matched to a gene: 11. Germline lookup yields CDR1 LNHDA and CDR2 SQIVND (reference sequence). The CDR3 here is CASSIVLPGQGARETQYF. The CDR3 nucleotides are TGTGCCAGTAGTATAGTCCTTCCGGGACAGGGGGCAAGGGAGACCCAGTACTTC.

This clonotype was observed a few times. V usage is TRBV15 and J usage is TRBJ2-2; 10 bases line up with TRBD2. Germline CDR1 is LNHNV and CDR2 is YYDKDF (reference sequence). The junction had 3 bases not matched to a gene; V was cut back by 5 bases and J by 3 bases. The CDR3 extends over 15 amino acids. CDR3 in DNA: TGTGCCACCAGCTCTAGCGGGGGCTACACCGGGGAGCTGTTTTTT. Protein product: CATSSSGGYTGELFF.

The chain joins TRBV19 to TRBJ2-7; possibly TRBD2 for D (5 bases). Germline V gene lookup returns CDR1 LNHDA and CDR2 SQIVND (reference sequence). The ends were cut back, 3 bases at V and 4 bases at J, with 13 bases in the middle. This CDR3 has 14 amino acids. The CDR3 DNA reads TGTGCCAGTAGTATGGGGTATTCGGGGTACGAGCAGTACTTC. This translates into CASSMGYSGYEQYF.

The rearrangement uses TRBV28 and TRBJ1-2; unclear D gene. Trimming took off 8 bases at V and 2 bases at J, with 6 bases between the two ends. Germline values: CDR1 MDHEN, CDR2 SYDVKM. The CDR3 runs 11 residues. The CDR3 DNA follows: TGTGCCAGCGAAGCGAACTATGGCTACACCTTC. Translating it yields CASEANYGYTF.